This paragraph reports one T cell receptor beta chain. Its antigen remains unknown. These data belong to a study of cytomegalovirus exposure and HLA in healthy donors. Findings of the study overall: Cytomegalovirus status was reportedly diagnosed by the classifier with high specificity and sensitivity. Cytomegalovirus association was listed for about 160 TCR beta chains. It is likely that the observed cluster of highly shared sequence variants was a sequencing artifact. When presence/absence was analysed, sequencing depth was taken to be roughly uniform across donors.

The study ran its PCR with 60 Vbeta and 13 Jbeta primers. The table came from immunoSEQ multiplex PCR; TCRdb's copy has only in-frame clones and leaves some out. The sample lists roughly 130,000 clones; 75% to 85% were seen once. The CDR3 loop spans 15 amino acids. Trimming stripped 0 bases from V and 0 bases from J, with 6 bases between. Germline loops: CDR1 SGHRS, CDR2 YFSETQ. The receptor comes from a man between 40 and 49 years old in good health and CMV-seronegative. The specimen was PBMCs. This sequence joins TRBV5-1 and TRBJ2-2; a possible D gene is TRBD1 (5 bases). CDR3 loop: CASSLGQSNTGELFF. The DNA for the CDR3 is TGCGCCAGCAGCTTGGGACAGTCGAACACCGGGGAGCTGTTTTTT.